The rows below give T cell receptor beta chains drawn from one sample of a study of blood T cell repertoires in COVID-19. Data came from immunoSEQ multiplex PCR; TCRdb stores just in-frame clones and leaves some out. The table has some 300,000 clones, about 90% seen once. Sequenced material: peripheral blood. These receptors were taken from a woman aged 40 to 50 with COVID-19, enrolled during active disease. Both conserved end residues are part of each CDR3. Fields, in order: J gene, V gene, CDR3 length, D gene, clone size, CDR3 protein, CDR3 DNA. A D gene is named only where the DNA matches it firmly. Clone size is not always given. Where it is, it says once, few, many or a class for expanded clones.

J gene: TRBJ1-2
V gene: TRBV18
CDR3 length: 15
D gene: NA
clone size: NA
CDR3 protein: CASSPGAQGRFGYTF
CDR3 DNA: TGTGCCAGCTCACCAGGGGCGCAGGGTCGTTTTGGCTACACCTTC

J gene: TRBJ2-1
V gene: TRBV18
CDR3 length: 16
D gene: TRBD2
clone size: NA
CDR3 protein: CASSPRLAGGDNEQFF
CDR3 DNA: TGTGCCAGCTCACCAAGACTAGCGGGAGGTGACAATGAGCAGTTCTTC

J gene: TRBJ1-4
V gene: TRBV10-1
CDR3 length: 16
D gene: NA
clone size: NA
CDR3 protein: CASSESYGEFNEKLFF
CDR3 DNA: TGCGCCAGCAGTGAGTCATACGGAGAATTTAATGAAAAACTGTTTTTT

J gene: TRBJ1-3
V gene: TRBV6-5
CDR3 length: 14
D gene: NA
clone size: NA
CDR3 protein: CASSRDSAADTIYF
CDR3 DNA: TGTGCCAGCAGCCGTGACTCTGCCGCAGACACCATATATTTT

J gene: TRBJ2-6
V gene: TRBV5-1
CDR3 length: 20
D gene: TRBD2
clone size: NA
CDR3 protein: CASSLGLAGEIFSGANVLTF
CDR3 DNA: TGCGCCAGCAGCTTGGGACTAGCGGGAGAAATATTCTCTGGGGCCAACGTCCTGACTTTC

J gene: TRBJ1-5
V gene: TRBV28
CDR3 length: 18
D gene: TRBD1
clone size: once
CDR3 protein: CASSFGTGARYSNQPQHF
CDR3 DNA: TGTGCCAGCAGTTTTGGGACAGGGGCCAGGTATAGCAATCAGCCCCAGCATTTT

J gene: TRBJ2-5
V gene: TRBV5-6
CDR3 length: 14
D gene: TRBD1
clone size: NA
CDR3 protein: CASSSGQVLETQYF
CDR3 DNA: TGTGCCAGCAGCTCCGGACAGGTATTGGAGACCCAGTACTTC

J gene: TRBJ1-4
V gene: TRBV5-6
CDR3 length: 17
D gene: TRBD1
clone size: NA
CDR3 protein: CASSLGFSGTGTKKLFF
CDR3 DNA: TGTGCCAGCAGCTTGGGATTTTCGGGGACAGGGACAAAAAAACTGTTTTTT

J gene: TRBJ1-5
V gene: TRBV12-5
CDR3 length: 15
D gene: NA
clone size: NA
CDR3 protein: CASALDKHSNQPQHF
CDR3 DNA: TGTGCTAGTGCCCTAGATAAGCATAGCAATCAGCCCCAGCATTTT

J gene: TRBJ1-2
V gene: TRBV2
CDR3 length: 14
D gene: TRBD1
clone size: NA
CDR3 protein: CASSEDRGDYGYTF
CDR3 DNA: TGTGCCAGCAGTGAGGACAGGGGGGACTATGGCTACACCTTC

J gene: TRBJ1-2
V gene: TRBV6-2/TRBV6-3
CDR3 length: 16
D gene: TRBD1
clone size: NA
CDR3 protein: CASSPVDRGTGRGYTF
CDR3 DNA: TGTGCCAGCAGTCCCGTGGACAGGGGAACTGGCCGCGGCTACACCTTC

J gene: TRBJ2-3
V gene: TRBV29-1
CDR3 length: 15
D gene: TRBD1
clone size: NA
CDR3 protein: CSARQGAWRKDTQYF
CDR3 DNA: TGCAGCGCAAGACAGGGGGCGTGGAGAAAAGATACGCAGTATTTT

J gene: TRBJ1-2
V gene: TRBV27
CDR3 length: 13
D gene: NA
clone size: NA
CDR3 protein: CASRQGLDYGYTF
CDR3 DNA: TGTGCCAGTAGGCAGGGGTTGGACTATGGCTACACCTTC

J gene: TRBJ1-1
V gene: TRBV27
CDR3 length: 12
D gene: TRBD1
clone size: once
CDR3 protein: CASDRDNTEAFF
CDR3 DNA: TGTGCCAGCGACAGGGACAACACTGAAGCTTTCTTT

J gene: TRBJ2-3
V gene: TRBV5-4
CDR3 length: 15
D gene: TRBD2
clone size: NA
CDR3 protein: CASSLASGSTDTQYF
CDR3 DNA: TGTGCCAGCAGCTTGGCTAGCGGTTCCACAGATACGCAGTATTTT

J gene: TRBJ1-4
V gene: TRBV4-1
CDR3 length: 14
D gene: TRBD1
clone size: NA
CDR3 protein: CASSPPGQYEKLFF
CDR3 DNA: TGCGCCAGCAGCCCTCCGGGACAGTATGAAAAACTGTTTTTT

J gene: TRBJ1-1
V gene: TRBV4-2
CDR3 length: 15
D gene: TRBD1
clone size: NA
CDR3 protein: CASSRPDRMNTEAFF
CDR3 DNA: TGTGCCAGCAGCCGCCCGGACAGGATGAACACTGAAGCTTTCTTT

J gene: TRBJ2-1
V gene: TRBV9
CDR3 length: 15
D gene: TRBD1
clone size: NA
CDR3 protein: CASSAYQGAYNEQFF
CDR3 DNA: TGTGCCAGCAGCGCATACCAGGGGGCCTACAATGAGCAGTTCTTC

J gene: TRBJ1-5
V gene: TRBV5-5
CDR3 length: 14
D gene: NA
clone size: NA
CDR3 protein: CASGAGNSNQPQHF
CDR3 DNA: TGTGCCAGTGGGGCAGGGAATAGCAATCAGCCCCAGCATTTT

J gene: TRBJ2-1
V gene: TRBV19
CDR3 length: 14
D gene: NA
clone size: NA
CDR3 protein: CASTPFGSYNEQFF
CDR3 DNA: TGTGCCAGTACCCCGTTCGGGTCGTACAATGAGCAGTTCTTC

J gene: TRBJ2-3
V gene: TRBV29-1
CDR3 length: 14
D gene: NA
clone size: NA
CDR3 protein: CSVDVGASTDTQYF
CDR3 DNA: TGCAGCGTTGACGTCGGAGCCTCCACAGATACGCAGTATTTT

J gene: TRBJ2-5
V gene: TRBV19
CDR3 length: 17
D gene: NA
clone size: NA
CDR3 protein: CASSIGTLQGQRETQYF
CDR3 DNA: TGTGCCAGTAGTATAGGCACGTTGCAGGGGCAACGGGAGACCCAGTACTTC

J gene: TRBJ1-3
V gene: TRBV9
CDR3 length: 18
D gene: NA
clone size: NA
CDR3 protein: CASSVEIYRARSGNTIYF
CDR3 DNA: TGTGCCAGCAGCGTAGAAATATATCGCGCTCGCTCTGGAAACACCATATATTTT

J gene: TRBJ1-2
V gene: TRBV29-1
CDR3 length: 13
D gene: TRBD1
clone size: NA
CDR3 protein: CSVGDRAYYGYTF
CDR3 DNA: TGCAGCGTTGGCGACAGGGCTTACTATGGCTACACCTTC

J gene: TRBJ2-2
V gene: TRBV7-9
CDR3 length: 16
D gene: TRBD2
clone size: NA
CDR3 protein: CASSLPPGGDTGELFF
CDR3 DNA: TGTGCCAGCAGCTTACCTCCGGGGGGGGACACCGGGGAGCTGTTTTTT

J gene: TRBJ2-2
V gene: TRBV7-9
CDR3 length: 17
D gene: NA
clone size: NA
CDR3 protein: CASSPRPDSYSTGELFF
CDR3 DNA: TGTGCCAGCAGCCCCCGCCCAGACAGCTATTCCACCGGGGAGCTGTTTTTT

J gene: TRBJ2-1
V gene: TRBV7-6
CDR3 length: 19
D gene: TRBD1
clone size: NA
CDR3 protein: CASSLVMVRTGGLDNEQFF
CDR3 DNA: TGTGCCAGCAGCTTAGTAATGGTGAGGACAGGGGGCTTGGACAATGAGCAGTTCTTC

J gene: TRBJ1-6
V gene: TRBV11-2
CDR3 length: 14
D gene: NA
clone size: NA
CDR3 protein: CASSSDRLGAPLHF
CDR3 DNA: TGTGCCAGCAGCTCAGACCGGCTAGGGGCACCCCTCCACTTT

J gene: TRBJ2-3
V gene: TRBV3-1/TRBV3-2
CDR3 length: 13
D gene: NA
clone size: NA
CDR3 protein: CASSLRGQDTQYF
CDR3 DNA: TGTGCCAGCAGCCTCCGAGGGCAAGATACGCAGTATTTT

J gene: TRBJ2-2
V gene: TRBV7-2
CDR3 length: 15
D gene: TRBD2
clone size: NA
CDR3 protein: CASSFSAGVNGELFF
CDR3 DNA: TGTGCCAGCAGCTTCTCAGCGGGGGTTAACGGGGAGCTGTTTTTT

J gene: TRBJ2-5
V gene: TRBV27
CDR3 length: 14
D gene: TRBD2
clone size: NA
CDR3 protein: CASSLWGGQETQYF
CDR3 DNA: TGTGCCAGCAGCTTATGGGGGGGTCAAGAGACCCAGTACTTC

J gene: TRBJ1-1
V gene: TRBV6-1
CDR3 length: 13
D gene: NA
clone size: NA
CDR3 protein: CASSAAGGAGAFF
CDR3 DNA: TGTGCCAGCAGTGCAGCCGGGGGGGCGGGAGCTTTCTTT

J gene: TRBJ2-7
V gene: TRBV4-2
CDR3 length: 17
D gene: TRBD2
clone size: NA
CDR3 protein: CASSHGLGAGGPYEQYF
CDR3 DNA: TGTGCCAGCAGCCATGGCCTGGGGGCGGGAGGTCCCTACGAGCAGTACTTC

J gene: TRBJ1-5
V gene: TRBV27
CDR3 length: 17
D gene: TRBD1
clone size: NA
CDR3 protein: CASSQDYRGGKRQPQHF
CDR3 DNA: TGTGCCAGCAGTCAAGATTACAGGGGAGGTAAGCGACAGCCCCAGCATTTT

J gene: TRBJ1-2
V gene: TRBV28
CDR3 length: 13
D gene: NA
clone size: NA
CDR3 protein: CASSLPRNYGYTF
CDR3 DNA: TGTGCCAGCAGTCTACCCCGTAACTATGGCTACACCTTC

J gene: TRBJ2-7
V gene: TRBV28
CDR3 length: 15
D gene: TRBD1
clone size: NA
CDR3 protein: CASTLGTGAPYEQYF
CDR3 DNA: TGTGCCAGCACCCTGGGGACAGGGGCCCCCTACGAGCAGTACTTC

J gene: TRBJ2-2
V gene: TRBV6-5
CDR3 length: 14
D gene: TRBD2
clone size: NA
CDR3 protein: CAARTGTSPGELFF
CDR3 DNA: TGTGCCGCCCGAACCGGGACTAGCCCCGGGGAGCTGTTTTTT

J gene: TRBJ2-7
V gene: TRBV18
CDR3 length: 19
D gene: TRBD2
clone size: NA
CDR3 protein: CASSPPLGNSGRSSYEQYF
CDR3 DNA: TGTGCCAGCTCACCACCCCTCGGGAATAGCGGGAGAAGTTCCTACGAGCAGTACTTC

J gene: TRBJ1-5
V gene: TRBV28
CDR3 length: 12
D gene: NA
clone size: once
CDR3 protein: CASTAGFQPQHF
CDR3 DNA: TGTGCCAGCACGGCAGGATTCCAGCCCCAGCATTTT

J gene: TRBJ1-5
V gene: TRBV11-2
CDR3 length: 15
D gene: NA
clone size: NA
CDR3 protein: CASSPTGGARQPQHF
CDR3 DNA: TGTGCCAGCAGTCCAACGGGGGGGGCGAGGCAGCCCCAGCATTTT

J gene: TRBJ2-2
V gene: TRBV7-2
CDR3 length: 15
D gene: NA
clone size: NA
CDR3 protein: CASSLILATTGELFF
CDR3 DNA: TGTGCCAGCAGCTTAATCCTAGCCACGACCGGGGAGCTGTTTTTT

J gene: TRBJ2-3
V gene: TRBV5-1
CDR3 length: 15
D gene: NA
clone size: NA
CDR3 protein: CASSLGRGGADTQYF
CDR3 DNA: TGCGCCAGCAGCTTGGGTCGGGGCGGGGCAGATACGCAGTATTTT

J gene: TRBJ2-3
V gene: TRBV5-1
CDR3 length: 16
D gene: TRBD1
clone size: NA
CDR3 protein: CASSLVRTGATDTQYF
CDR3 DNA: TGCGCCAGCAGCTTGGTTCGGACAGGGGCTACAGATACGCAGTATTTT

J gene: TRBJ2-7
V gene: TRBV4-1
CDR3 length: 14
D gene: NA
clone size: NA
CDR3 protein: CASSGGAGFYEQYF
CDR3 DNA: TGCGCCAGCAGTGGAGGGGCGGGTTTCTACGAGCAGTACTTC

J gene: TRBJ2-7
V gene: TRBV4-3
CDR3 length: 14
D gene: NA
clone size: few
CDR3 protein: CASSQVRDSYEQYF
CDR3 DNA: TGCGCCAGCAGCCAAGTACGCGATTCCTACGAGCAGTACTTC